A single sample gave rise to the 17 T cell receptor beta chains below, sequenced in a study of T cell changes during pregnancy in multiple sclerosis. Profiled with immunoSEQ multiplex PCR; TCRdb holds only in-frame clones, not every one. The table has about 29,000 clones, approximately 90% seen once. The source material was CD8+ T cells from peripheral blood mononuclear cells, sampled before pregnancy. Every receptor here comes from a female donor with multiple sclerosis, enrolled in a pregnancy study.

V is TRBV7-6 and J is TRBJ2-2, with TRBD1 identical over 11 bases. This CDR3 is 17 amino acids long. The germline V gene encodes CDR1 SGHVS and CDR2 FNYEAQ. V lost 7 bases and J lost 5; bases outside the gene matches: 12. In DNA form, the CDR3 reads TGTGCCAGCACCCTAGGACAGGGGGCGAATCCAACCGGGGAGCTGTTTTTT. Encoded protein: CASTLGQGANPTGELFF.

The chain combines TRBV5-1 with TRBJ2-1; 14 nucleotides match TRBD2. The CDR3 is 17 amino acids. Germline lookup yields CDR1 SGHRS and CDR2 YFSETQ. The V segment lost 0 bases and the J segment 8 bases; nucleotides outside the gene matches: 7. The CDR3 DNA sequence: TGCGCCAGCAGCTTGGTCGGGACTAGCGGGAGTAGCCATGAGCAGTTCTTC. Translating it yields CASSLVGTSGSSHEQFF.

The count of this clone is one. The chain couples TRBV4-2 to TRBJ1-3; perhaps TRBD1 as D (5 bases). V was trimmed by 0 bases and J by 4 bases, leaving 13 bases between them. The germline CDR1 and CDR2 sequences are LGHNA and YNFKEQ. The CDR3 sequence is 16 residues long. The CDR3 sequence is CASSQDERGWGNTIYF. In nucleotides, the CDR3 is TGTGCCAGCAGCCAAGATGAAAGGGGATGGGGAAACACCATATATTTT.

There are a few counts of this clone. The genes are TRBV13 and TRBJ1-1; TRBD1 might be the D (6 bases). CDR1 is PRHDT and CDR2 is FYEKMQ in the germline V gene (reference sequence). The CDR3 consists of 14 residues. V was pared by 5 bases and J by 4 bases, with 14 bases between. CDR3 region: CASSLRLGGTEAFF. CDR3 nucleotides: TGTGCCAGCAGCCTCCGCCTAGGGGGCACTGAAGCTTTCTTT.

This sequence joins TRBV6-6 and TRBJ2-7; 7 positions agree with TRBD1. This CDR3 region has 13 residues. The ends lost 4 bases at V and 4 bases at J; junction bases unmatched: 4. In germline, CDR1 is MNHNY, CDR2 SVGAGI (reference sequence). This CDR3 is CASSSTGYYEQYF. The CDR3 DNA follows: TGTGCCAGCAGTTCGACAGGGTATTACGAGCAGTACTTC.

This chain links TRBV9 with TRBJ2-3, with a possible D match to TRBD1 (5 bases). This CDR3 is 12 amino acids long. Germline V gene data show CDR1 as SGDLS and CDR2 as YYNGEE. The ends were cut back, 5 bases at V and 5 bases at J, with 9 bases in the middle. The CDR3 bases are TGTGCCAGCAGGGGGCCTGAAGATACGCAGTATTTT. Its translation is CASRGPEDTQYF.

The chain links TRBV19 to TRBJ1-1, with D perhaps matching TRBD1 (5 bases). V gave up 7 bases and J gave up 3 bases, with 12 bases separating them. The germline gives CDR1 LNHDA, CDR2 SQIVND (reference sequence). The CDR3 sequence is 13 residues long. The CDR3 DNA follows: TGTGCCAGTATACCCCCAGGGTACACTGAAGCTTTCTTT. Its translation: CASIPPGYTEAFF. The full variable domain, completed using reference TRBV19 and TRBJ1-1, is DGGITQSPKYLFRKEGQNVTLSCEQNLNHDAMYWYRQDPGQGLRLIYYSQIVNDFQKGDIAEGYSVSREKKESFPLTVTSAQKNPTAFYLCASIPPGYTEAFFGQGTRLTVV.

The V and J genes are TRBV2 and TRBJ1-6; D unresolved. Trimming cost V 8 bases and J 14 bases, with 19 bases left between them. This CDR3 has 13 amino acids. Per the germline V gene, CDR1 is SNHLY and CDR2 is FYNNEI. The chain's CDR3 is CASSPAEAGALHF. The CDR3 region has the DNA TGTGCCAGCTCCCCAGCCGAGGCCGGGGCCCTCCACTTT.

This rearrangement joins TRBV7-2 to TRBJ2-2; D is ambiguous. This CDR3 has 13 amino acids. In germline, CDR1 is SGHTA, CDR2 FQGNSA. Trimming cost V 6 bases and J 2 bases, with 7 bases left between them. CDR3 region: CASRWQNTGELFF. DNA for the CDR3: TGTGCCAGCAGGTGGCAAAACACCGGGGAGCTGTTTTTT.

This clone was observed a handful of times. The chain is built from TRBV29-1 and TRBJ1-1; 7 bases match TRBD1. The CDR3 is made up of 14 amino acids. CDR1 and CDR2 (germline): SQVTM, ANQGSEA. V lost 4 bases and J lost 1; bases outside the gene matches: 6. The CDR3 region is CSVGAAGGNTEAFF. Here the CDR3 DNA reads TGCAGCGTTGGGGCCGCAGGGGGGAACACTGAAGCTTTCTTT.

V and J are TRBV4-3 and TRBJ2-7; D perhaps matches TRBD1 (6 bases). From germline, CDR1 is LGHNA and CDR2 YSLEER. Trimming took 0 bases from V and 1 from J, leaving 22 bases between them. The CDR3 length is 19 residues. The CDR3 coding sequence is TGCGCCAGCAGCCAAGACATTCCGGGACACACACTGGGGTCCTACGAGCAGTACTTC. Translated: CASSQDIPGHTLGSYEQYF.

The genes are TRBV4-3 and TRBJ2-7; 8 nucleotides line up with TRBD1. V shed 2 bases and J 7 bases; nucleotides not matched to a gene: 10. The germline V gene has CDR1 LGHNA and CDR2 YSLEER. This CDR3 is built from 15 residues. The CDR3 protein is CASSQNAGGLEEQYF. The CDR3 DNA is TGCGCCAGCAGCCAAAATGCAGGGGGCCTTGAGGAGCAGTACTTC.

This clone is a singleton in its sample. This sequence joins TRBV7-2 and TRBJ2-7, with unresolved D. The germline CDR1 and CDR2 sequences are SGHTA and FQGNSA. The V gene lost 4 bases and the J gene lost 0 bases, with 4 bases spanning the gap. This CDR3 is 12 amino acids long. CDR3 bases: TGTGCCAGCAGCTCTACCTCCTACGAGCAGTACTTC. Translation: CASSSTSYEQYF.

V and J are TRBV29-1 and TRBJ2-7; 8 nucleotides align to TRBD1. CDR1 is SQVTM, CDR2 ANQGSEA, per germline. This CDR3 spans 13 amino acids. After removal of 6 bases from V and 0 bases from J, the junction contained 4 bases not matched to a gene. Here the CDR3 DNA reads TGCAGCGTGAACGACAGGGGCTCCTACGAGCAGTACTTC. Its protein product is CSVNDRGSYEQYF.

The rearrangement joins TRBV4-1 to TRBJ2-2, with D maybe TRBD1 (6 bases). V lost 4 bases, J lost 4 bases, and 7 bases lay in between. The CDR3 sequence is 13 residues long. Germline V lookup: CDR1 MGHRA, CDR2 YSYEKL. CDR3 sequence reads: CASSLRGTGELFF. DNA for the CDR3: TGCGCCAGCAGCCTCAGGGGCACCGGGGAGCTGTTTTTT.

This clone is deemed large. The CDR3 DNA is TGTGCCAGCAGTCTCTCACTAAACTATCAGCCCCAGCATTTT. This codes for CASSLSLNYQPQHF. The V and J genes are TRBV27 and TRBJ1-5, with D uncertain. The CDR3 is made up of 14 amino acids. V was trimmed by 5 bases and J by 5 bases, leaving 13 bases between them. The germline V gene encodes CDR1 MNHEY and CDR2 SMNVEV (reference sequence).

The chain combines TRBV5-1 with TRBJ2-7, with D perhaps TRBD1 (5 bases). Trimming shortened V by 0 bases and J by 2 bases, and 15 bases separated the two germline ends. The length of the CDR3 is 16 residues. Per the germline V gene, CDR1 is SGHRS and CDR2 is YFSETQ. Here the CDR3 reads CASSLGGMDPTYEQYF. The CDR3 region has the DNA TGCGCCAGCAGCTTGGGGGGCATGGACCCTACCTACGAGCAGTACTTC.